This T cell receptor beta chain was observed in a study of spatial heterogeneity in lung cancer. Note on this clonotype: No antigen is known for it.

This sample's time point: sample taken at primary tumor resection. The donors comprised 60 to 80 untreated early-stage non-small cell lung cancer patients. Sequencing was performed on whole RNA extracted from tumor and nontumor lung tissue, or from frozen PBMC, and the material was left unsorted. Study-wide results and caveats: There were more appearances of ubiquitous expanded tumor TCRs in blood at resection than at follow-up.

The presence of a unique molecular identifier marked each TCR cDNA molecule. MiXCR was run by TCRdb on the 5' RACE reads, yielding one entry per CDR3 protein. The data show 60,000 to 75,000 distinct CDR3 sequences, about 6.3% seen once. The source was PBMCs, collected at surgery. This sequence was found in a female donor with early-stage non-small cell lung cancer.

CDR3 coding DNA: TGCACCTGCTGGGGACAGGGGTATGGCTACACCTTC. Encoded protein: CTCWGQGYGYTF. This chain links TRBV20-1 with TRBJ1-2, with 10 bases lining up with TRBD1. Germline CDR1 DFQATT, CDR2 SNEGSKA (reference sequence). The CDR3 has 12 residues.